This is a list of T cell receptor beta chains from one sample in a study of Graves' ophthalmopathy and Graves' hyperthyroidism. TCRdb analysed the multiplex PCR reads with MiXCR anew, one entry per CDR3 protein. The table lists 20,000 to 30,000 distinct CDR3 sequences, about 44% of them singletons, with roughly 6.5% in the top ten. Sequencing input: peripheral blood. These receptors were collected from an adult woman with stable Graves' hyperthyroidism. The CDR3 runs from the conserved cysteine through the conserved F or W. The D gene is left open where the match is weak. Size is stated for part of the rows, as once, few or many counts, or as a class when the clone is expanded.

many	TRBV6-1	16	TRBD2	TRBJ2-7	TGTGCCAGCAGTGAAGGGACTAGCGGGATCGCCTACGAGCAGTACTTC	CASSEGTSGIAYEQYF
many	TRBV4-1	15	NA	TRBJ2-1	TGCGCCAGCAGCCAGGTCGGGAGACGATACAATGAGCAGTTCTTC	CASSQVGRRYNEQFF
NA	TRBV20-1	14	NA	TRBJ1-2	TGCAGTGCTAGATCCCCAAATAGCTACTATGGCTACACCTTC	CSARSPNSYYGYTF
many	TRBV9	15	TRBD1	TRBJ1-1	TGTGCCAGCAGCCTTAATCCGGGACAGGGAGCTGAAGCTTTCTTT	CASSLNPGQGAEAFF
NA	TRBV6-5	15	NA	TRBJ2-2	TGTGCCAGCAGTTCTCTCAGGGCTCACACCGGGGAGCTGTTTTTT	CASSSLRAHTGELFF
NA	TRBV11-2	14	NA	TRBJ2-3	NA	CVSSFGGGTDTHYF
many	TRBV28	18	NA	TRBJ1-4	TGTGCCAGCAGTTTATGTAGGCGAGGGTATCGGGTCGATGAAAAACTGTTTTTT	CASSLCRRGYRVDEKLFF
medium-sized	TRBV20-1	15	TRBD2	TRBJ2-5	TGCAGTGCTAGAACGACTAGCGGGATGGCGGAGACCCAGTACTTC	CSARTTSGMAETQYF
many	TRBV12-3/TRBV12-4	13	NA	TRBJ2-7	TGTGCCAACAGTCGGAGTTTGGTCTCCGAGCAGTACTTC	CANSRSLVSEQYF
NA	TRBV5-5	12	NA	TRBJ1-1	TGTGCCAGCAGCTTGAATAGCCCGGGAGCTTTCTTT	CASSLNSPGAFF
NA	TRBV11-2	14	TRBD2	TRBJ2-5	TGTGCCAGCAGCTTAATTATAGCGGGAGAGACCCAGTACTTC	CASSLIIAGETQYF
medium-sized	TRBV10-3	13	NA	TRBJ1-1	TGTGCCATCAGGGATTCACAGAGCACTGAAGCTTTCTTT	CAIRDSQSTEAFF
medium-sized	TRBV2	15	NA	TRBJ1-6	NA	CASTAPAAHNSPLHF
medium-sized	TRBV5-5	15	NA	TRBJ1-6	TGTGCCAGCAGCCCATGGACAGCTAATAATTCACCCCTCCACTTT	CASSPWTANNSPLHF
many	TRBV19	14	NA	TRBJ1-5	TGTGCCGGTAGTTTGGGGGATGTCAATCAGCCCCAGCATTTT	CAGSLGDVNQPQHF
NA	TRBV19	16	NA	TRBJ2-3	TGTGCCAGTAGTGATATTGGGGGCGGGATCCCAGATACGCAGTATTTT	CASSDIGGGIPDTQYF
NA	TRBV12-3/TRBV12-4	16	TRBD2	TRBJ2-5	TGTGCCAGCAGCGGGACTAGCGGGAGGATCCAAGAGACCCAGTACTTC	CASSGTSGRIQETQYF
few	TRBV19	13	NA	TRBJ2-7	TGTGCCAGTAGTCATACCTTAGGGGCCGAGCAGTACTTC	CASSHTLGAEQYF
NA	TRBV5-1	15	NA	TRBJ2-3	TGCGCCAGCAGCTACGGGGGAGTTAACACAGATACGCAGTATTTC	CASSYGGVNTDTQYF
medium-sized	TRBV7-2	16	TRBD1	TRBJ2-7	TGTGCCAGCAGCAATTCCGGGACAGGGGACTCCTACGAGCAGTACTTC	CASSNSGTGDSYEQYF